This T cell receptor (beta chain) was obtained from a study of OX40 agonist ivuxolimab in advanced cancers. About the study: The patients received agonistic anti-OX40 (CD134) antibody ivuxolimab.

The method was immunoSEQ multiplex PCR; TCRdb's version includes in-frame clones alone and lacks a portion of them. The table has tens of thousands of clones, more than 65% seen once. CDR3 length equals 15 residues. Trimming took off 4 bases at V and 0 bases at J, with 10 bases between the two ends. The germline gives CDR1 MNHNS, CDR2 SASEGT. This clone turned up a few times. This receptor was obtained from an adult with an advanced solid tumor such as melanoma, head and neck, liver or kidney cancer. This chain joins TRBV6-1 and TRBJ1-3; no clear D. Sequences were derived from CD4+ or CD8+ T cells sorted from blood, sampled in a trial of the OX40 agonist ivuxolimab. CDR3 sequence: CASSAGPISGNTIYF. The CDR3 region has the DNA TGTGCCAGCAGTGCCGGGCCGATCTCTGGAAACACCATATATTTT.